This T cell receptor (beta chain) derives from a study of shared T cell receptors in the human thymus (dated by TCRdb to about 2021). For context, the study as a whole: The study examined how self-reactive, shared T-cell receptor alpha chains are generated in the human thymus.

Points on this clone: Its antigen has not been determined. Per-base qualities were not stored, and no clone one base away is much larger.

Libraries were prepared through the immunoSEQ multiplex PCR assay. TCRdb carries this immuneACCESS record with in-frame sequences only. Its versions omit some clonotypes, under half of them owing to an unresolved V gene in the studies checked, with the rest unexplained. In all, the sample holds more than 550,000 clones, and more than 75% of those were seen once. The ten largest clones capture approximately 0.0097% of the sample. V ends up 6 bases short and J 8 bases short, with an unmatched junction base count of 12. From a lookup of the germline V gene, CDR1 and CDR2 are SGHDT and YYEEEE. There are 16 amino acids in the CDR3, from cysteine to phenylalanine inclusive. The kept DNA is CDR3 alone, 48 bases in frame from the first base. These data are also associated with another study on human thymus T cells. That second report states: Immunologically healthy infants undergoing open corrective cardiac surgery for congenital heart defects in Finland were used as donors. Thymus tissue was obtained as surgical resects removed during corrective cardiac surgery. Biased V and J gene segment usage appeared to be present in both thymic and peripheral blood repertoires. The related research reported highly overlapping thymic TCR repertoires among unrelated individuals. The study characterized TCR alpha and beta repertoires from seven to nine infant thymus samples and a few related peripheral blood samples. The cohort included 5 or 6 male and a couple of female infants, with donor ages spanning 7 to 244 days. Thymocytes were released mechanically from tissue and stored at -70 °C as pellets of roughly 8.5-32 million cells. A QIAsymphony instrument was used to extract genomic DNA from the frozen cell pellets. Using the immunoSEQ multiplex PCR assay, the TCRB and TCRAD loci were amplified from a standardized quantity of quality-controlled genomic DNA. The V(D)J region was spanned by amplicons of a length sufficient to cover the CDR3 and to identify V and J genes. Through the commercial immunoSEQ service, the amplicons were sequenced on an Illumina platform. Primer bias and sequencing errors were corrected as previously described, and TCRAD and TCRB were defined on the basis of the IMGT database. Analysis of the repertoires was done with immunoSEQ Analyzer 3.0 and VDJTools and included basic statistics, V/J segment usage, diversity estimates, rarefaction and pairwise overlap. Diversity was estimated using the Chao1, ChaoE, Efron-Thisted, Shannon and inverse Simpson indices, and was also estimated on datasets down-sampled to the size of the smallest sample. Repertoire overlap was determined by strict matching of CDR3 nucleotide sequence, V gene and J gene, and Jaccard-based multidimensional scaling clustering was applied. Thymus samples yielded on average around 810,000 unique TCRB clonotypes, compared with roughly 92,000 from blood samples.

The V gene is TRBV5-6 and the J gene is TRBJ2-3; 13 middle bases align to TRBD2. The receptor was derived from a boy under three years old with a congenital heart defect. Donor details come from another sample of the same person, matched by shared clones. Sequenced material: thymocytes. The CDR3 in this case is CASNPLAGGSQPTQYF. The nucleotide sequence is TGTGCCAGCAACCCACTAGCGGGAGGGTCCCAACCTACGCAGTATTTT.